This TCR beta chain is drawn from a study of cytomegalovirus exposure and HLA in healthy donors. Study results and limitations: Being indistinguishable, some V segments were excluded, TRBV6-2 and TRBV6-3 among them. Certain sequence variants were highly shared and formed a cluster, and this cluster was likely a sequencing artifact.

The CDR3 consists of 11 residues. Germline V gene sequence: CDR1 GTSNPN, CDR2 SVGIG (reference sequence). In its sample, this clone was seen a few times. Its antigen is still unknown. PCR was performed using 60 Vbeta and 13 Jbeta primers. TCRdb keeps only in-frame clones here, not all; method: immunoSEQ multiplex PCR. The profile shows about 160,000 clones, about 81% of them singletons. Despite likely unrecorded immune exposures, the donors were nominally healthy at the time of sampling. The sample comprised PBMCs. The TCR comes from a woman between 18 and 30 years old in good health and CMV-seronegative. This chain joins TRBV30 and TRBJ1-3, with D unclear. CDR3 sequence reads: CGGGFGDTIYF. The CDR3 bases are TGTGGTGGCGGGTTCGGGGACACCATATATTTT.